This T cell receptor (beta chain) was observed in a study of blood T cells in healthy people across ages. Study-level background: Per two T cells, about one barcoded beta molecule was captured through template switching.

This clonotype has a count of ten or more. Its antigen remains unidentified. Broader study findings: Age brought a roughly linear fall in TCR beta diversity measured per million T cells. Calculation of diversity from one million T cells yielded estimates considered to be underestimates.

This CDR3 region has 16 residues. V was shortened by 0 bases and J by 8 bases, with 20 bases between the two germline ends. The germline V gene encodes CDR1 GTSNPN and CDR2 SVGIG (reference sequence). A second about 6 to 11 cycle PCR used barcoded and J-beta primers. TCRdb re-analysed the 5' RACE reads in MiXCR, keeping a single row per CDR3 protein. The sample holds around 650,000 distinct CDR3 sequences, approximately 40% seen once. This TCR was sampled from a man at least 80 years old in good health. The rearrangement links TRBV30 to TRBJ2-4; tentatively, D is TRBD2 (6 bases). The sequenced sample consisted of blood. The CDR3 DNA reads TGTGCCTGGAGTGTACTCAGTGGAGGGGATGGCGACATTCAGTACTTC. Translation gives CAWSVLSGGDGDIQYF. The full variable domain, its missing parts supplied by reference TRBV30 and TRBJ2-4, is SQTIHQWPATLVQPVGSPLSLECTVEGTSNPNLYWYRQAAGRGLQLLFYSVGIGQISSEVPQNLSASRPQDRQFILSSKKLLLSDSGFYLCAWSVLSGGDGDIQYFGAGTRLSVL.